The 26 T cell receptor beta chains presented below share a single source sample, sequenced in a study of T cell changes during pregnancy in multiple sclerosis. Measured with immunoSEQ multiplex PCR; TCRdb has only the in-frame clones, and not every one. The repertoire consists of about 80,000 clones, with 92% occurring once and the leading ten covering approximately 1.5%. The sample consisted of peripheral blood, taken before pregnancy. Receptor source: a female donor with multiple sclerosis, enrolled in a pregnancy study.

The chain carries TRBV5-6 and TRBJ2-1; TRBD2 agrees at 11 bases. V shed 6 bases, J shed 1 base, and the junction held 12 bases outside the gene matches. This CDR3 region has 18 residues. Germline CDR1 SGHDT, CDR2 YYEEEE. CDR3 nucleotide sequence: TGTGCCAGCACCTCGGGGCTAGCGGGGGGCATTTCCTACAATGAGCAGTTCTTC. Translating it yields CASTSGLAGGISYNEQFF.

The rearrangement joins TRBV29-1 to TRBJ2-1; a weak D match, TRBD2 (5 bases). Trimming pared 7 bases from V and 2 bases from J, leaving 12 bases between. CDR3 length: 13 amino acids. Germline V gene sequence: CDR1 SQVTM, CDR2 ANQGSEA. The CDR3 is CSASRVTYNEQFF. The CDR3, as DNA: TGCAGCGCGTCGAGGGTAACCTACAATGAGCAGTTCTTC.

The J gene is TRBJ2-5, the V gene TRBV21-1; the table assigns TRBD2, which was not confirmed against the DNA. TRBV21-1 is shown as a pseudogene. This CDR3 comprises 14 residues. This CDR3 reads CASSKVQTGGTQYF. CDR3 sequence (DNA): TGTGCCAGCAGCAAAGTACAAACGGGTGGGACCCAGTACTTC.

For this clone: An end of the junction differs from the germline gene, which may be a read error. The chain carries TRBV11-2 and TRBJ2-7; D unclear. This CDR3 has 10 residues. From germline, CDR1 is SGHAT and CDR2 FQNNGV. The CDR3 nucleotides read TGTGCCAGCAGCTTAGATCTGGCCAGCTTC. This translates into CASSLDLASF.

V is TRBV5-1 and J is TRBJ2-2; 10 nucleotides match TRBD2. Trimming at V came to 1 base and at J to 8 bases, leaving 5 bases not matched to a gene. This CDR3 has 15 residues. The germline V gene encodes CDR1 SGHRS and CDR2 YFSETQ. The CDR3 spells CASSLPSGGSGELFF. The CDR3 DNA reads TGCGCCAGCAGCTTGCCTAGCGGGGGATCTGGGGAGCTGTTTTTT.

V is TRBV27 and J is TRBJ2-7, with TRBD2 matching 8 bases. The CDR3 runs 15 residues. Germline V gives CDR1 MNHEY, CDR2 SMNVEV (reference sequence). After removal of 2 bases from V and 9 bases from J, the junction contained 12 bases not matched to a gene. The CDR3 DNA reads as TGTGCCAGCAGTTTAAGCCCTTTGGGGGCGGGGGGGCAGTACTTC. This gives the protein CASSLSPLGAGGQYF.

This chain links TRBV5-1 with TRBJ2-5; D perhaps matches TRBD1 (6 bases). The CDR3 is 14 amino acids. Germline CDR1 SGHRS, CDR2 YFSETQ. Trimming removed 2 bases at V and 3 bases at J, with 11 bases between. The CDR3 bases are TGCGCCAGCAGCTTAGGCAGGGGAGAAGAGACCCAGTACTTC. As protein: CASSLGRGEETQYF.

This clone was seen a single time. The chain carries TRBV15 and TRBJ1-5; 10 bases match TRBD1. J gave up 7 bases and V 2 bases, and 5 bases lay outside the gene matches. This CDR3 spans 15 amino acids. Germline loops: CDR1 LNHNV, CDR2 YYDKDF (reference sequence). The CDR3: CATSRPGTGAQPQHF. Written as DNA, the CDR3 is TGTGCCACCAGCAGACCCGGGACAGGGGCCCAGCCCCAGCATTTT. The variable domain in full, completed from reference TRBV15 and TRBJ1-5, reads DAMVIQNPRYQVTQFGKPVTLSCSQTLNHNVMYWYQQKSSQAPKLLFHYYDKDFNNEADTPDNFQSRRPNTSFCFLDIRSPGLGDTAMYLCATSRPGTGAQPQHFGDGTRLSIL.

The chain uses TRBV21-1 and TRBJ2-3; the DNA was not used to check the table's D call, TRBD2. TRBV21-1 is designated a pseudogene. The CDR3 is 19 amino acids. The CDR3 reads CASSKETLAGGRRTDTQYF. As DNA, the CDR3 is TGTGCCAGCAGCAAGGAGACCCTAGCGGGGGGGCGTCGGACAGATACGCAGTATTTT.

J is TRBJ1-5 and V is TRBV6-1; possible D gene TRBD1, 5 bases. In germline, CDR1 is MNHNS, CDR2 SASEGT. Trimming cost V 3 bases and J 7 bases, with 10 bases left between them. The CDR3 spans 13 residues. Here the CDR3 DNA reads TGTGCCAGCAGTGAGGAGGGGAAGCAGCCCCAGCATTTT. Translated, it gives CASSEEGKQPQHF.

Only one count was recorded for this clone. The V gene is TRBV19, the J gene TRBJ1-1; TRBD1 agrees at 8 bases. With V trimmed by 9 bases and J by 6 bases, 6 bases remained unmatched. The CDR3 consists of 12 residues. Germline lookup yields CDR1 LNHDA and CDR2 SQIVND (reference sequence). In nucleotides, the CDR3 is TGTGCCAGCGGACAGGGTATCCCTGAAGCTTTCTTT. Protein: CASGQGIPEAFF. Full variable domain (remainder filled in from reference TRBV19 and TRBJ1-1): DGGITQSPKYLFRKEGQNVTLSCEQNLNHDAMYWYRQDPGQGLRLIYYSQIVNDFQKGDIAEGYSVSREKKESFPLTVTSAQKNPTAFYLCASGQGIPEAFFGQGTRLTVV.

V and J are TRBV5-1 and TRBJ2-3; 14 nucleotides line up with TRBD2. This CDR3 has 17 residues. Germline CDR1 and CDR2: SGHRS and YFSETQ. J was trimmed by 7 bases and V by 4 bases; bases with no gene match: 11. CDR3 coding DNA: TGCGCCAGCAGCAACCGACTAGCGGGGGGGCCTGTGTATACGCAGTATTTT. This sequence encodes CASSNRLAGGPVYTQYF.

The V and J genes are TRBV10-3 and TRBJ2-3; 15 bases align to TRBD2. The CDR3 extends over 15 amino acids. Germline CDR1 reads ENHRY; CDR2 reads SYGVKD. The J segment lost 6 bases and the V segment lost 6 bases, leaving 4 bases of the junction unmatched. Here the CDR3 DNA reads TGTGCCATCAGAAGCGGACTAGCGGGGGGGGATACGCAGTATTTT. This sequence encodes CAIRSGLAGGDTQYF.

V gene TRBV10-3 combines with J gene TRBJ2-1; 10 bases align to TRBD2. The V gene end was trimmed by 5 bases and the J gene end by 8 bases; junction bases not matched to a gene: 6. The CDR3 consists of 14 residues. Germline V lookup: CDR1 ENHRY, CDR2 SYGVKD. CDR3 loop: CAISTSGVADEQFF. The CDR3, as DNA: TGTGCCATCAGTACTAGCGGGGTGGCGGATGAGCAGTTCTTC.

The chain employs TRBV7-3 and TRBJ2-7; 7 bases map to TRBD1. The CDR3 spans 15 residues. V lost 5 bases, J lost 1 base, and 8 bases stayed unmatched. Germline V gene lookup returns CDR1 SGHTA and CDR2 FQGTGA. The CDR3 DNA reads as TGTGCCAGCAGCATCCAGGGGGTTGGTTCCTACGAGCAGTACTTC. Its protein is CASSIQGVGSYEQYF.

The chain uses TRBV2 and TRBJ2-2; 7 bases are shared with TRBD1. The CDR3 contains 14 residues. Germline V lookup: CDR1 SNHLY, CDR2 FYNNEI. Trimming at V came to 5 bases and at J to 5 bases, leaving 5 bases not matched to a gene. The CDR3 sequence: CASSRDSLTGELFF. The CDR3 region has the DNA TGTGCCAGCAGTAGGGACAGCTTGACCGGGGAGCTGTTTTTT.

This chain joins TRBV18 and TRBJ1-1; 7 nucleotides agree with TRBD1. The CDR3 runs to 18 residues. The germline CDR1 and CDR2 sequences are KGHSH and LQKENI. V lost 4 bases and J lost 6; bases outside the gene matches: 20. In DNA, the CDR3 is TGTGCCAGCTCACTGACACAGGGGCAAATATTGAAAACGGCTGAAGCTTTCTTT. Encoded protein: CASSLTQGQILKTAEAFF.

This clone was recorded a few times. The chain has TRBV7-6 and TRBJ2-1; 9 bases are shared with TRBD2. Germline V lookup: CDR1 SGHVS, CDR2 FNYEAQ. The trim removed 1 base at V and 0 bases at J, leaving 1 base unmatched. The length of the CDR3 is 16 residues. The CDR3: CASSLGTSDSYNEQFF. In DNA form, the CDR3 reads TGTGCCAGCAGCTTAGGGACTAGCGACTCCTACAATGAGCAGTTCTTC. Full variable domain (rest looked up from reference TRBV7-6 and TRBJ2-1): GAGVSQSPRYKVTKRGQDVALRCDPISGHVSLYWYRQALGQGPEFLTYFNYEAQQDKSGLPNDRFSAERPEGSISTLTIQRTEQRDSAMYRCASSLGTSDSYNEQFFGPGTRLTVL.

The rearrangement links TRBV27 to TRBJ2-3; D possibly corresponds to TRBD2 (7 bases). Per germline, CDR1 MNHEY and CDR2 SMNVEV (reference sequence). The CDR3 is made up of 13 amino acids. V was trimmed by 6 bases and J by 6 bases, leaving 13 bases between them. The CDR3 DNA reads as TGTGCCAGCAGCCCGGGGGGCCCCGATACGCAGTATTTT. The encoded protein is CASSPGGPDTQYF.

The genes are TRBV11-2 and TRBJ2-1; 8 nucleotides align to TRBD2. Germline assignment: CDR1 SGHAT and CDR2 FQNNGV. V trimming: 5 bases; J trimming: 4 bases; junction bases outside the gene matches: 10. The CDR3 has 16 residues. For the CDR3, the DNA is TGTGCCAGCAGCCCGTTAAGCGGGGGATTATACAATGAGCAGTTCTTC. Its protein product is CASSPLSGGLYNEQFF. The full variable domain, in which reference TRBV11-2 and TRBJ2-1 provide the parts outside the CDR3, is EAGVAQSPRYKIIEKRQSVAFWCNPISGHATLYWYQQILGQGPKLLIQFQNNGVVDDSQLPKDRFSAERLKGVDSTLKIQPAKLEDSAVYLCASSPLSGGLYNEQFFGPGTRLTVL.

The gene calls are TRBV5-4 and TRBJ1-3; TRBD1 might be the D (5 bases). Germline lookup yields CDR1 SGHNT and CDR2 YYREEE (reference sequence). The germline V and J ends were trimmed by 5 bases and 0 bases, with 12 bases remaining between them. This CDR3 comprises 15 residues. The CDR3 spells CASSTRGSSGNTIYF. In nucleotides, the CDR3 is TGTGCCAGCAGTACGCGGGGGAGCTCTGGAAACACCATATATTTT.

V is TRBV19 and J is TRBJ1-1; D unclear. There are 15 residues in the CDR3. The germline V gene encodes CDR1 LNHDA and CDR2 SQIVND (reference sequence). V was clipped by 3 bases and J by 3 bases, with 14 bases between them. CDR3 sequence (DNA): TGTGCCAGTAGTATTCAGCCGGGAGCTGACACTGAAGCTTTCTTT. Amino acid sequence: CASSIQPGADTEAFF. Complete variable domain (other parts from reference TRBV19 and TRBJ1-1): DGGITQSPKYLFRKEGQNVTLSCEQNLNHDAMYWYRQDPGQGLRLIYYSQIVNDFQKGDIAEGYSVSREKKESFPLTVTSAQKNPTAFYLCASSIQPGADTEAFFGQGTRLTVV.

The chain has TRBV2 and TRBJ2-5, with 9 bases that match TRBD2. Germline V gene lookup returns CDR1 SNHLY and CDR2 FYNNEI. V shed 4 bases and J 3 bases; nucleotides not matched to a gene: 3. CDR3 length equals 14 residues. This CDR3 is CASSGTSAEETQYF. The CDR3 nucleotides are TGTGCCAGCAGTGGGACTAGCGCAGAAGAGACCCAGTACTTC.

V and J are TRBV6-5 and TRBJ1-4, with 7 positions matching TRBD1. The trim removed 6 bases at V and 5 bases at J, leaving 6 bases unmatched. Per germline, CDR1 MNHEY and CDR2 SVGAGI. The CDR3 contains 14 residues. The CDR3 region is CASRAGGRNEKLFF. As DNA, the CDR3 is TGTGCCAGCAGGGCAGGGGGGAGGAATGAAAAACTGTTTTTT.

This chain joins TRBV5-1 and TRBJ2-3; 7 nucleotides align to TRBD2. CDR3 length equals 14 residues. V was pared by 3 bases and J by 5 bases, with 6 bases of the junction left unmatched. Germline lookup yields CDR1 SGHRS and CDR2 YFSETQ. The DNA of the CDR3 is TGCGCCAGCAGCTGGGGGGGGGTTGGAGATACGCAGTATTTT. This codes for CASSWGGVGDTQYF.

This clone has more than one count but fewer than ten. DNA of the CDR3: TGTGCCAGCAGTGAATTGAACAGCATGAACACTGAAGCTTTCTTT. As protein: CASSELNSMNTEAFF. The J gene is TRBJ1-1, the V gene TRBV25-1; D gene unclear. V gave up 1 base and J gave up 0 bases, with 9 bases separating them. The CDR3 runs 15 residues. Germline V gene lookup returns CDR1 MGHDK and CDR2 SYGVNS.